The 22 T cell receptor beta chains below all came from one sample that was sequenced in a study of molecular identifiers for immune sequencing clone quantification. TCRdb re-derived calls from the PCR reads in MiXCR, one entry per CDR3 protein. This repertoire shows under 650,000 distinct CDR3 sequences, less than 20% found once; its top ten account for roughly 0.85%. Sequencing was performed on naive CD8+ T cells from blood, with Jurkat cell RNA spiked in. Subset meaning: FACS-sorted CD8+CD4-CCR7+CD45RA+ naive T cells. Source of these receptors: a human donor in good health. Some libraries in this study had Jurkat cell RNA spiked in.

This clonotype was recorded a few times. The chain is built from TRBV5-4 and TRBJ1-2, with a weak D call TRBD1 (6 bases). Germline assignment: CDR1 SGHNT and CDR2 YYREEE (reference sequence). Trimming pared 1 base from V and 5 bases from J, leaving 9 bases between. The CDR3 is 13 residues long. CDR3 sequence reads: CASSLRQEYGYTF. CDR3 nucleotides: TGTGCCAGCAGCTTGCGACAGGAGTATGGCTACACCTTC.

Of note for this clonotype: Possible read error: a much larger clone is one base away. The rearrangement joins TRBV20-1 to TRBJ2-7; D might be TRBD2 (5 bases). The CDR3 is made up of 13 amino acids. Germline V gene data show CDR1 as DFQATT and CDR2 as SNEGSKA (reference sequence). Written as DNA, the CDR3 is TGCAGTGCTAGATCCGCGGGCGACTACGGGCAGTACTTC. Translation gives CSARSAGDYGQYF.

Many counts were recorded for this clonotype. The V call is TRBV19, the J call TRBJ1-1; D not resolved. V lost 0 bases and J lost 2, with 7 bases in between. Per germline, CDR1 LNHDA and CDR2 SQIVND (reference sequence). CDR3 size: 14 residues. CDR3 DNA sequence: TGTGCCAGTAGTATAGACATCCTTAACACTGAAGCTTTCTTT. This translates into CASSIDILNTEAFF.

With respect to this clonotype: With a much larger clone just one base away, this may be a read error. The chain has TRBV4-1 and TRBJ1-1; D possibly corresponds to TRBD1 (5 bases). Germline-derived CDR1 and CDR2 are MGHRA and YSYEKL. The CDR3 spans 14 residues. Written as DNA, the CDR3 is TGCGCCAGCAGCCAAGGACAGTCGAACATTGAAGCTTTCTTT. Translation gives CASSQGQSNIEAFF.

The rearrangement joins TRBV6-5 to TRBJ2-2, with 8 bases fitting TRBD1. The CDR3 covers 19 residues. Germline CDR1 reads MNHEY; CDR2 reads SVGAGI. Trimming took 4 bases from V and 4 from J; bases not matched to a gene: 17. Written as DNA, the CDR3 is TGTGCCAGCAGTTGGGTGGGTCAGGCCAGGGGGCCCGGCACCGGGGAGCTGTTTTTT. Translation: CASSWVGQARGPGTGELFF.

Comment on this clonotype: A much larger clone lies one base from this, so it may be a read error. V gene TRBV6-1 combines with J gene TRBJ2-4, with D possibly matching TRBD2 (5 bases). Germline CDR1 is MNHNS and CDR2 is SASEGT. The CDR3 consists of 18 residues. In DNA form, the CDR3 reads TGTGCCAGCAGTGGACACGGGCGTCAGGATCTAGCCCAAAACATTCAGTACTTC. Its protein product is CASSGHGRQDLAQNIQYF.

This clonotype was seen many times. CDR3 coding DNA: TGTGCCAGCAGCTTTTGGGGCCCGACGGGGCAGTTCTTC. This sequence encodes CASSFWGPTGQFF. V is TRBV5-6 and J is TRBJ2-1; D is possibly TRBD1 (5 bases). Germline V gene lookup returns CDR1 SGHDT and CDR2 YYEEEE. The CDR3 spans 13 residues. V gave up 2 bases and J gave up 12 bases, with 15 bases separating them.

This clonotype was detected many times. The rearrangement links TRBV28 to TRBJ2-3; 9 bases agree with TRBD1. Germline CDR1 and CDR2: MDHEN and SYDVKM. The CDR3 is 13 residues long. The J segment lost 4 bases and the V segment lost 6 bases, leaving 2 bases of the junction unmatched. The CDR3 is CASRDRGPDTQYF. The CDR3, as DNA: TGTGCCAGCAGGGACAGGGGCCCAGATACGCAGTATTTT.

The chain is built from TRBV11-2 and TRBJ1-4; no reliable D call. Germline V gene data show CDR1 as SGHAT and CDR2 as FQNNGV. Trimming took 2 bases from V and 3 from J, leaving 10 bases between them. The CDR3 has 15 amino acids. The CDR3 region has the DNA TGTGCCAGCAGCTTAACCGGGCTCCCTAATGAAAAACTGTTTTTT. Translating gives CASSLTGLPNEKLFF.

Remarks on this clonotype: Given the absence of the conserved phenylalanine or tryptophan at the CDR3 end, a read error is likely. The gene calls are TRBV28 and TRBJ2-5; D gene unclear. Deletions cut 6 bases from V and 2 bases from J, with 7 bases between. The CDR3 is 12 amino acids. Germline CDR1 is MDHEN and CDR2 is SYDVKM. CDR3 coding DNA: TGTGCCAGCAGCGAGATACAAGAGACCCAGTACCTC. It yields the protein CASSEIQETQYL.

The J gene is TRBJ2-3, the V gene TRBV30; D is uncertain. CDR3 length: 13 amino acids. Germline lookup yields CDR1 GTSNPN and CDR2 SVGIG (reference sequence). V was clipped by 5 bases and J by 4 bases, with 13 bases between them. The CDR3 region is CAWDTASADTQYF. The CDR3 nucleotides are TGTGCCTGGGATACCGCGAGCGCAGATACGCAGTATTTT.

In the case of this clonotype: Compared with germline, one end of the junction differs, possibly owing to a read error. The chain links TRBV29-1 to TRBJ2-1; D gene unclear. CDR1 and CDR2 (germline): SQVTM, ANQGSEA. This CDR3 contains 14 residues. The CDR3 spells CSVEDGRTYNERFF. The DNA for the CDR3 is TGCAGCGTTGAAGATGGCCGGACGTACAATGAGCGGTTCTTC.

This clonotype was found many times. The CDR3 DNA reads TGTGCCAGCAGCTTGTACACTAGCGACTACGAGCAGTACTTC. The encoded protein is CASSLYTSDYEQYF. This chain joins TRBV6-2 or TRBV6-3 and TRBJ2-7, with 7 nucleotides matching TRBD2. The germline V gene has CDR1 MNHEY and CDR2 SVGEGT. The CDR3 is 14 amino acids. V was pared by 6 bases and J by 3 bases, with 8 bases of the junction left unmatched.

The sample holds many counts of this clonotype. The CDR3 DNA reads as TGTGCCAGTAGTTCCGGGGGACGGTCTGGGGCCAACGTCCTGACTTTC. Its protein product is CASSSGGRSGANVLTF. The rearrangement joins TRBV19 to TRBJ2-6; maybe TRBD2 (6 bases). This CDR3 is built from 16 residues. V lost 5 bases and J lost 1, with 12 bases in between. Germline V lookup: CDR1 LNHDA, CDR2 SQIVND (reference sequence).

This clonotype was detected a few times. The chain couples TRBV6-5 to TRBJ2-3, with D uncertain. This CDR3 contains 15 residues. V lost 8 bases and J 0 bases, leaving 15 bases between the germline ends. From germline, CDR1 is MNHEY and CDR2 SVGAGI. The CDR3 DNA reads as TGTGCCAGCGGGAACTTGAGAGCTAGCACAGATACGCAGTATTTT. Translated: CASGNLRASTDTQYF.

This clonotype came up many times. The rearrangement links TRBV5-1 to TRBJ1-1; D is unclear. Trimming took off 0 bases at V and 4 bases at J, with 10 bases between the two ends. CDR1 SGHRS and CDR2 YFSETQ come from the germline V gene. CDR3 length equals 14 residues. CDR3 protein: CASSLAGFSTEAFF. The CDR3 region has the DNA TGCGCCAGCAGCTTGGCGGGGTTTAGCACTGAAGCTTTCTTT.

This clonotype was observed a handful of times. The chain links TRBV7-9 to TRBJ2-2; possibly TRBD2 for D (5 bases). Germline CDR1 and CDR2: SEHNR and FQNEAQ (reference sequence). V lost 6 bases to trimming and J lost 5 bases, with 13 bases between them. CDR3 length equals 14 residues. The DNA for the CDR3 is TGTGCCAGCAGATCGGGGTCGGGGACCGGGGAGCTGTTTTTT. Protein product: CASRSGSGTGELFF.

In the case of this clonotype: One base away lies a much larger clone, so this may be a sequencing read error. The chain joins TRBV30 to TRBJ2-7, with TRBD1 matching over 9 bases. The CDR3 sequence is 14 residues long. Germline V lookup: CDR1 GTSNPN, CDR2 SVGIG (reference sequence). With 1 base clipped from V and 5 bases from J, the junction kept 6 bases outside the gene matches. The CDR3 region is CAWSARTGVNEQYF. The CDR3 DNA sequence: TGTGCCTGGAGTGCGAGGACAGGGGTCAACGAGCAGTACTTC.

This clonotype appeared many times. Here the CDR3 reads CASSQDWRGAYEQYF. The CDR3 coding sequence is TGCGCCAGCAGCCAAGATTGGCGGGGAGCCTACGAGCAGTACTTC. The rearrangement links TRBV4-3 to TRBJ2-7; possible D gene TRBD2, 6 bases. The CDR3 consists of 15 residues. V lost 0 bases to trimming and J lost 2 bases, with 11 bases between them. CDR1 and CDR2 (germline): LGHNA, YSLEER.

A few counts support this clonotype. The V gene is TRBV29-1, the J gene TRBJ2-7, with unresolved D. Trimming removed 0 bases from V and 4 bases from J, with 10 bases in between. This CDR3 has 13 residues. The germline gives CDR1 SQVTM, CDR2 ANQGSEA. CDR3 sequence (DNA): TGCAGCGTTGAAGAAGGGCGGCCTTACGAGCAGTACTTC. Amino acids: CSVEEGRPYEQYF.

This clonotype was observed a few times. The chain carries TRBV7-9 and TRBJ1-5; a possible D gene is TRBD1 (5 bases). CDR3 length: 13 amino acids. Germline V gene data show CDR1 as SEHNR and CDR2 as FQNEAQ (reference sequence). The V gene lost 4 bases and the J gene lost 4 bases, with 8 bases spanning the gap. CDR3 DNA sequence: TGTGCCAGCAGCTGGGCAGGGAATCAGCCCCAGCATTTT. This translates into CASSWAGNQPQHF.

This clonotype was recorded at least ten times. V usage is TRBV9 and J usage is TRBJ1-1, with D unclear. CDR1 and CDR2 from the germline V gene are SGDLS and YYNGEE. The V end lost 5 bases, the J end lost 6 bases, and 11 bases lay between the germline ends. The CDR3 contains 12 residues. DNA of the CDR3: TGTGCCAGCAGAGGACTGGACGCTGAAGCTTTCTTT. As protein: CASRGLDAEAFF.